This TCR beta chain is from a study of identical twins. Trimming took 3 bases from V and 2 from J, leaving 9 bases between them. This CDR3 comprises 14 residues. The germline V gene has CDR1 MNHEY and CDR2 SVGAGI. TCRdb re-called the 5' RACE reads through MiXCR, storing one row per CDR3 protein. The sample yields 400,000 to 650,000 distinct CDR3 sequences, under 25% seen once. Only healthy Caucasians were enrolled as donors. These data also formed part of another study, on T cells expressing NK-cell markers. That paper notes: Eight donors were sequenced, seven testing HCMV-seropositive and one testing seronegative. In a handful of donors, these clonotypes also led the CD3+CD56-NKG2C+ fraction.

This clonotype was obtained from a woman aged 18-30 years in good health. This chain joins TRBV6-5 and TRBJ2-3; D is unclear. Input material: CD4+ T cells sorted from blood. The DNA for the CDR3 is TGTGCCAGCAGTTATTCACTTTACACAGATACGCAGTATTTT. This codes for CASSYSLYTDTQYF.